This record covers a single T cell receptor beta chain. What antigen it recognizes has not been identified. Base qualities are not at hand, and no much larger clone is one base apart. The data were obtained in a study of cytomegalovirus exposure and HLA in healthy donors (dated by TCRdb to the late 2010s). Notes on the research overall: An earlier analysis of approximately 640 of the donors reported 250 to 350 Gb of sequence data and roughly 100 million unique TCR beta sequences from 150 million to 200 million T cells. An early release that covered more than 550 HLA-typed donors contained approximately 300 gigabases of sequencing data and tens of millions of unique TCR sequences. The genetic ancestry cluster associated with self-reported Caucasian donors included 70% to 85% of the approximately 400 genotyped donors. The study aimed to test whether signatures of past pathogen exposure could be identified by cataloging public T cell receptors. The T cell repertoires of several hundred subjects were profiled by immunosequencing and related to cytomegalovirus serostatus. A separate validation cohort of 100 to 150 different subjects was used in addition to the approximately 640-subject first cohort. To predict cytomegalovirus infection status, the study brought together high-throughput TCR immunosequencing, statistical association of individual TCRs with disease status, and machine learning. To study patterns of TCR occurrence, a later analysis re-analyzed previously published TCR beta repertoires from around 700 donors and added high-resolution HLA genotyping. Rather than using new phenotypic data, the later analysis identified candidate immune exposures from TCR beta sequences and from how often those sequences occurred across donors. In an earlier analysis of roughly 540 of the donors, high-throughput TCR beta sequencing was used to judge whether each TCR beta V gene segment behaved as functional or pseudogenic. Donor age, sex, ethnicity and CMV serostatus were compiled alongside the repertoire data. Genome-wide SNP genotypes for about 55% of the roughly 670 donors were used in a later genetic analysis, which treated that subset as a discovery cohort. All discovery cohort repertoires had been generated using a single sequencing platform. Both class I and class II loci were covered by HLA typing, at four-digit resolution. The number of donors typed differed by locus, with roughly 620-630 for A, B, C, DRB1 and DQB1, roughly 520 for DQA1, over 600 for DPA1, and approximately 470 for DPB1. Because of strong linkage in the cohort, 5 or 6 DR-DQ haplotypes were treated as single units for association and clustering. Across about 380 genotyped donors of the cohort, an average of approximately 240,000 unique TCR beta nucleotide sequences per donor were sequenced, and around 20% of those sequences were non-productive.

The library was generated by the immunoSEQ multiplex PCR assay. A mixture of 60 forward primers for TCR Vbeta segments and 13 reverse primers for TCR Jbeta segments was used in the multiplex PCR. A multiplex PCR assay on genomic DNA amplified the CDR3 region of rearranged TCR beta genes. Amplified TCR beta libraries were sequenced as 87-base-pair reads on the Illumina HiSeq System. The authors' analysis ran thus. A later analysis tallied 75 million to 85 million unique TCR beta chains across the 650 to 750 repertoires, and about 10 million of those chains were shared by two or more donors. A nearest-neighbor algorithm error-corrected the raw reads and collapsed the reads into unique sequences, merging closely related sequences to remove PCR and sequencing errors. V, D and J gene segments were assigned by aligning CDR3 sequences to IMGT reference sequences. For a sequence to be retained, a match of at least six nucleotides to both a V gene segment and a J gene segment was required. A rearrangement counted as productive if the CDR3 had no stop codons and remained in frame with V and J, and every other rearrangement counted as non-productive. CDR3 was defined according to IMGT convention as the region running from the second conserved V-encoded cysteine to the conserved J-encoded phenylalanine. The earlier analysis of about 560 of the donors excluded any sequence lacking an unambiguous match to a single V gene segment. In an earlier analysis of some 590 of the donors, a V segment was called functional when productive rearrangements were above 56.7%, and segregating when the standard deviation between donors exceeded 5%. A statistical classification framework was built for diagnosing cytomegalovirus status from the catalog of TCR beta chain sequences. In a later analysis, TCR nucleotide sequences were compared against IMGT/GENE-DB human TR gene sequences so that V and J genes could be assigned. The TCRdist pipeline was used in a later analysis to assign CDR3 sequences and most-parsimonious VDJ recombination scenarios. In a later analysis, each TCR beta chain was defined by its CDR3 amino acid sequence together with its V-gene family, and reads without a unique V-gene family were excluded. As a way to deal with suspected cross-contamination and a sequencing artifact, a later analysis dropped approximately 570 nucleotide sequences that were highly shared and had low generation probability. A later analysis calculated a clonal expansion index for each public chain from normalized within-repertoire ranks of inferred template counts. In a later analysis, generation probabilities were computed with a VDJ recombination model fitted to out-of-frame rearrangements, and the resulting probabilities were checked against IGoR. In a later analysis, hypergeometric tests were used to score TCR-TCR, TCR-HLA and TCR-CMV co-occurrence, with a repertoire-size bias correction applied to TCR pairs. A later analysis estimated false discovery rates by permuting HLA or CMV assignments 20 times. In a later analysis, co-occurring TCRs were grouped using DBSCAN, and TCRdist sequence similarity was added for clustering within HLA-allele-positive subsets. Repertoires with fewer than 30,000 or more than 120,000 public chains, plus five repertoires with anomalous nucleotide sharing, were excluded from co-occurrence clustering. TCRdb stores this immuneACCESS table with in-frame sequences only. Part of the clones is absent; in the studies checked, under half of the shortfall reflects unresolved V genes, and no reason is known for the rest. V, J and clone size derive from that table, while D and trimming were established from the DNA sequence. This sample gives about 120,000 clones in total; about three quarters of them show up just once. The top ten hold roughly 12% of the sample.

General conclusions and limits of the study: The cohort was sequenced for TCR beta chains only, and without alpha or paired-chain data the features that could be detected were limited. A later genetic analysis associated a missense DCLRE1C variant with V-gene and J-gene trimming of TCR beta chains, and an independent cohort replicated the association. Sequencing depth was assumed to be roughly uniform across donors in the presence/absence analyses, though that assumption may not hold. The classifier was reported to diagnose cytomegalovirus status with high specificity and sensitivity in both the original and validation cohorts. In a later analysis, several top co-occurrence clusters were reported to appear linked to parvovirus B19, influenza, CMV and Epstein-Barr virus. In vitro tests confirmed that a few of the cytomegalovirus-associated TCR beta chains recognize cytomegalovirus antigens. Broadly in line with IMGT annotations, most TCR beta V segments showed up in productive rearrangements about 87% or about 30% of the time in an earlier analysis of around 600 of the donors. Linkage disequilibrium might explain the correlated functional status among segregating V segments, but an unknown experimental factor could not be excluded. A later genetic analysis reported fewer N-insertions in productive TCRs among donors in an Asian-associated ancestry cluster than the roughly 720-donor mean. While some public TCRs were present in many individuals, most TCR sequences turned up only very rarely across donors. A further reported finding was that TCR beta sequences accurately predicted the HLA-A and HLA-B alleles for most subjects in the first cohort. At a false discovery rate of 0.05, a later analysis linked about 16,000 TCR beta sequences to specific HLA alleles. A total of fewer than 200 TCR beta chains were listed by the study as associated with cytomegalovirus. A cluster of highly shared sequence variants was judged likely to be a technical artifact of the sequencing pipeline. For the cohort, immune exposure information was limited to CMV serostatus. In a later analysis, the rate of TCR association differed among HLA loci, with DRB1 alleles having the most associated TCRs and HLA-C alleles having the fewest. When HLA alleles, especially DR and DQ, strongly co-occurred, TCR associations were difficult to assign to individual alleles. Because some donors lacked HLA typing at each locus, the association tests relied only on the typed subset. The authors suggested that the approach could potentially be generalized to other disease states and immunological phenotypes. Some IMGT-functional V segments, including TRBV6-2 and TRBV6-3, could not be distinguished by the 87-base-pair reads and were therefore excluded. A later analysis found that most CMV-associated TCR beta chains appeared HLA-restricted, with HLA associations seemingly driven largely by CMV exposure. Over 15 rarely observed V segments, including chromosome 9 orphons, were excluded from the earlier analysis of several hundred of the donors because counts were too low. Compared with equally common non-associated chains, HLA-associated TCR beta chains in a later analysis were more clonally expanded and had lower generation probabilities.

The cohort comprised around 690 healthy bone marrow donors. At the time of sampling, every cohort member was nominally healthy, though immune exposures that went unrecorded were likely present. The donor tested CMV seropositive and was one of the 289 seropositive cohort members. Every donor gave a peripheral blood sample, and the peripheral blood mononuclear cells from that sample were used for TCR beta sequencing. Genomic DNA extraction from the blood cell samples was performed with the Qiagen DNeasy Blood Extraction Kit. The junction shows trimming of 1 base on V and 7 bases on J, and the gene matches do not reach 9 bases of it. There are 15 amino acids in the CDR3, from cysteine to phenylalanine inclusive. The DNA shown is the 45-base CDR3, in frame from base 1. Sequences SGHVS (CDR1) and FNYEAQ (CDR2) are obtained from the germline V gene.

The TCR originated in a middle-aged woman in good health and CMV-seropositive. The material sequenced was PBMCs. This chain joins TRBV7-6 to TRBJ2-7; TRBD2 aligns with 8 central bases. The nucleotides read TGTGCCAGCAGCTTAGTTTTCGGGGGGGCGGAAGAGCAGTACTTC. Its protein product is CASSLVFGGAEEQYF. Extended through the reference TRBV7-6 and TRBJ2-7 proteins, this CDR3 yields the full variable domain: GAGVSQSPRYKVTKRGQDVALRCDPISGHVSLYWYRQALGQGPEFLTYFNYEAQQDKSGLPNDRFSAERPEGSISTLTIQRTEQRDSAMYRCASSLVFGGAEEQYFGPGTRLTVT.